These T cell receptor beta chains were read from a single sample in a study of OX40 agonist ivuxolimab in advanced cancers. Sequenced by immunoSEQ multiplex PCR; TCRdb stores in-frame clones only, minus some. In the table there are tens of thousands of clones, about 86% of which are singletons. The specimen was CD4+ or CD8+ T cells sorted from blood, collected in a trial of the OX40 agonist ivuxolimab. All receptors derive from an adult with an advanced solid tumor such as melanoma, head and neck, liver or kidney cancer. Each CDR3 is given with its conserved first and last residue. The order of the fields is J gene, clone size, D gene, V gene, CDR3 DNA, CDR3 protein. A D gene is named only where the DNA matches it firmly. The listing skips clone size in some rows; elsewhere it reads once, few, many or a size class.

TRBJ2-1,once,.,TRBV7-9,TGTGCCAGCAGCCGATCCGGGACGAAGTACAATGAGCAGTTCTTC,CASSRSGTKYNEQFF
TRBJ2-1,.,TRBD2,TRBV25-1,TGTGCCAGCAGTCCTCTCACTAGCGGGCATTACAATGAGCAGTTCTTC,CASSPLTSGHYNEQFF
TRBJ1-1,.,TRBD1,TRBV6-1,TGTGCCAGCAGTGGGGGACAGAGGAACACTGAAGCTTTCTTT,CASSGGQRNTEAFF
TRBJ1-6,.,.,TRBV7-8,TGTGCCAGCAGCTCACAGAAAGAGACAGGACGTAATTCACCCCTCCACTTT,CASSSQKETGRNSPLHF
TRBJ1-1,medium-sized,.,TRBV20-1,TGCAGTGGGGCAGGGACCTCGAAAGCTTTCTTT,CSGAGTSKAFF
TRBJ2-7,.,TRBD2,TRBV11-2,TGTGCCAGCAGTGAAGTGGGGAGCGGGAGCTCCGAGCAGTACTTC,CASSEVGSGSSEQYF
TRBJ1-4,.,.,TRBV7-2,TGTGCCAGCAGCCAAGATTTAAGGACGACTAATGAAAAACTGTTTTTT,CASSQDLRTTNEKLFF
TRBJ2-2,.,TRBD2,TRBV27,TGTGCCAGCAGTTTATCGACGACTAGCGGACCCGGGGAGCTGTTTTTT,CASSLSTTSGPGELFF
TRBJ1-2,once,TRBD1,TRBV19,TGTGCCAGTAGTCAATATGGACAGGGGGCGAGGGAAGGCTATGGCTACACCTTC,CASSQYGQGAREGYGYTF
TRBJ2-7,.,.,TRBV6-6,TGTGCCAGCAGTTACTCTGGAGGGGCTGAGGAGCAGTACTTC,CASSYSGGAEEQYF
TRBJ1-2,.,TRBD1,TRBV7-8,TGTGCCAGCAGCTCCAGGGTGACAGGGTTCTATGGCTACACCTTC,CASSSRVTGFYGYTF
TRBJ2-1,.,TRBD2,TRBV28,TGTGCCAGCAGTTTTTGGCGGGAGGGCCCCTACAATGAGCAGTTCTTC,CASSFWREGPYNEQFF
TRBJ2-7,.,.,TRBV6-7,TGTGCCAGCAGTTATTATGAAGTCTACGAGCAGTACTTC,CASSYYEVYEQYF
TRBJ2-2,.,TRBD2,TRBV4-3,TGCGCCAGCAGCCAATTAGTCGGGGGGGACACCGGGGAGCTGTTTTTT,CASSQLVGGDTGELFF
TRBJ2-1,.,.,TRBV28,TGTGCCAGCAGTTTATCCCGGTATGAGCAGTTCTTC,CASSLSRYEQFF
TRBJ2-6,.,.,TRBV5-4,TGTGCCAGCAGCAGGGAATCTGGGGCCAACGTCCTGACTTTC,CASSRESGANVLTF
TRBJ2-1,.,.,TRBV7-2,TGTGCCAGCAGCTTAAACGGCGTAACGTACAATGAGCAGTTCTTC,CASSLNGVTYNEQFF
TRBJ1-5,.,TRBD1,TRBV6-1,TGTGCCAGCAGTGAAGAGGGCAGGGGGGCCAATCAGCCCCAGCATTTT,CASSEEGRGANQPQHF
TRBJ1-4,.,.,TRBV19,TGTGCCAGTAGTATTGGGGACTGGAGGGAAAAACTGTTTTTT,CASSIGDWREKLFF
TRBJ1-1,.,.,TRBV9,TGTGCCAGCAGCCCCCCCGGAGAAGCTTTCTTT,CASSPPGEAFF
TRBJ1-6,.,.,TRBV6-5,TGTGCCAGCAGTTACCAGGACCACTATAATTCACCCCTCCACTTT,CASSYQDHYNSPLHF
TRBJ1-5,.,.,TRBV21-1,TGTGCCAGCAGCCAGAATCAGCCCCAGCATTTT,CASSQNQPQHF
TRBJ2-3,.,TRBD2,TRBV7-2,TGTGCCAGCAGCTCCGCTAGGCGGGGGGTAGGCGATACGCAGTATTTT,CASSSARRGVGDTQYF
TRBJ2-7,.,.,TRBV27,TGTGCCAGCAGACCCCTAGGACAGTCCTACGAGCAGTACTTC,CASRPLGQSYEQYF
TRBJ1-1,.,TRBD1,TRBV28,TGTGCCAGCACTACCGGGACAGGGGTTGGAGCTTTCTTT,CASTTGTGVGAFF
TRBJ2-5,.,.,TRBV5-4,TGTGCCAGCAGCTTGGGACAGGGAGGACTTGAGACCCAGTACTTC,CASSLGQGGLETQYF
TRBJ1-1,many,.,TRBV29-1,TGCAGCGTGGGGCGGGGGAACACTGAAGCTTTCTTT,CSVGRGNTEAFF
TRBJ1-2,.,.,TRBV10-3,TGTGCCATCAGTGAGTCGTCGTGGGGGGCGAAAGGCTACACCTTC,CAISESSWGAKGYTF
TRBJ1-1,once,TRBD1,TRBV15,TGTGCCACCACTCCTCGGGACAGGGGACGGAACACTGAAGCTTTCTTT,CATTPRDRGRNTEAFF
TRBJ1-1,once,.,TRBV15,TGTGCCACCAGCAGCCAGGCGAACACTGAAGCTTTCTTT,CATSSQANTEAFF
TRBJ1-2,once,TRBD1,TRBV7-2,TGTGCCAGCAGCCGGGACAGCTATGGCTACACCTTC,CASSRDSYGYTF
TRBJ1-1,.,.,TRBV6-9,TGTGCCAGCAGTTACCCCCCCGTGCCTATAACTGCTTTCTTT,CASSYPPVPITAFF
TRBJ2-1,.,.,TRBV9,TGTGCCAGCAGCGTAGGGCCCAGGCCGGGCAATGAGCAGTTCTTC,CASSVGPRPGNEQFF
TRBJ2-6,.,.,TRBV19,TGTGCCAGTAGTGCCCCCGGGACTGGGGCCAACGTCCTGACTTTC,CASSAPGTGANVLTF
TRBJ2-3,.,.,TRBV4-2,TGTGCCAGCAGCCAAGAGAATGGGGGCACAGATACGCAGTATTTT,CASSQENGGTDTQYF
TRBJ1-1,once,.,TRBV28,TGTGCCAGCAGCCGGACCGGGATGAACACTGAAGCTTTCTTT,CASSRTGMNTEAFF
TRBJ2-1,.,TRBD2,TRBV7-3,TGTGCCAGCAGCCAAATTAGCGGGAGAGATGAGCAGTTCTTC,CASSQISGRDEQFF
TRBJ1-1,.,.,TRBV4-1,TGCGCCAGCAGCCAAGCGCCAACCCCTCTCTCGAACACTGAAGCTTTCTTT,CASSQAPTPLSNTEAFF
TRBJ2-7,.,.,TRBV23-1,TGCGCCAGCCCCTTCCCGAGGAAACTCTTCCTCTACGAGCAGTACTTC,CASPFPRKLFLYEQYF
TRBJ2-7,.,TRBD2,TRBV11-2,TGTGCCAGCAGCCCTTTTAGCGGGGGGGCCAATTACGAGCAGTACTTC,CASSPFSGGANYEQYF
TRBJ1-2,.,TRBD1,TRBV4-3,TGCGCCAGCAGCCAAAGGACAGGGTCTAGGGATGGCTACACCTTC,CASSQRTGSRDGYTF
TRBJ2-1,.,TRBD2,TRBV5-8,TGCGCCAGCAGCGGGACCGGTTTACAATCGGATTGGAAGTTCTTC,CASSGTGLQSDWKFF
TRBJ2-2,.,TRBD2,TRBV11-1,TGTGCCAGCAGCTTTAGCGGGGGCGGGGAGCTGTTTTTT,CASSFSGGGELFF
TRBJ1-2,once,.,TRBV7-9,TGTGCCAGCAGCTTAGGACAGCCGTCCTATGGCTACACCTTC,CASSLGQPSYGYTF
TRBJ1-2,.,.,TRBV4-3,TGCGCCAGCAGCCAGGAATACAGGGTTAACTATGGCTACACCTTC,CASSQEYRVNYGYTF
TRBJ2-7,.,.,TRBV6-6,TGTGCCAGCAGTTACTCGCTCTGGGGAGTTGAGCAGTACTTC,CASSYSLWGVEQYF
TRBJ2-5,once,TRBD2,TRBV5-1,TGCGCCAGCAGCTTTTCCCCGCGAGGACTAGCCGGGGAGACCCAGTACTTC,CASSFSPRGLAGETQYF
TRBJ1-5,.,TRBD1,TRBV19,TGTGCCAGTAGTGTCACAGGGGGCGAAGGTCAGCCCCAGCATTTT,CASSVTGGEGQPQHF
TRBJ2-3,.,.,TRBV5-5,TGTGCCAGCAACTACCTAGGCGCGGCTAGCACAGATACGCAGTATTTT,CASNYLGAASTDTQYF
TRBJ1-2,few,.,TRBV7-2,TGTGCCAGCAGCAACTATATGGAAGGAGAAACCTATGGCTACACCTTC,CASSNYMEGETYGYTF
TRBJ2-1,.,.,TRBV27,TGTGCCAGCAGTTCCAATAGTGGACAGTTCTTC,CASSSNSGQFF
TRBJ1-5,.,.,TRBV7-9,TGTGCCAGCAGCTTAAAGGGGGGCAATCAGCCCCAGCATTTT,CASSLKGGNQPQHF
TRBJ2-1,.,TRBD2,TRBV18,TGTGCCAGCTCACCATTACGGACTAGCGGGAGGGGGGATGAGCAGTTCTTC,CASSPLRTSGRGDEQFF
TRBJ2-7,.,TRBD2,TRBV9,TGTGCCAGCAGCACCCAACCGGGACTAGCGGGAGGGGAGCAGTACTTC,CASSTQPGLAGGEQYF